This T cell receptor beta chain was found in a study of regulatory T cells in long-lasting Graves disease. About the study: By definition, persistent Graves' disease involved antithyroid drugs for over 5 years alongside positive TSH receptor antibodies.

This clonotype has a single count. Its cognate antigen is unknown. A clone one base away is much larger, so this may be a read error. Findings and limits, study-wide: Results may be inaccurate due to the small sample size. When disease was persistent, TRBV28, TRBJ1-2 and TRBJ2-5 were the favored segments.

Both iRepertoire HTBI primers and Arm-PCR of CDR3 regions were used to build the TCR beta libraries. MiXCR, run by TCRdb on the multiplex PCR reads, gives a single entry per CDR3 protein. The sample shows 400,000 or so distinct CDR3 sequences, 23% of them seen only once. The CDR3 runs to 15 residues. Germline-derived CDR1 and CDR2 are SNHLY and FYNNEI. Trimming pared 10 bases from V and 0 bases from J, leaving 19 bases between. Time point indicated: persistent/refractory GD, antithyroid drugs over 5 years with positive TRAb. RNA from PBMCs was the source of the TCR library. The TCR originated in a female donor with Graves disease. This chain connects TRBV2 to TRBJ2-7; tentatively, D is TRBD1 (5 bases). Material: peripheral blood mononuclear cells (PBMCs), obtained when the disease was refractory, from a patient treated with antithyroid drugs. CDR3 residues: CATATPGQSSYEQYF. As DNA, the CDR3 is TGTGCCACCGCGACGCCAGGACAAAGCTCCTACGAGCAGTACTTC.